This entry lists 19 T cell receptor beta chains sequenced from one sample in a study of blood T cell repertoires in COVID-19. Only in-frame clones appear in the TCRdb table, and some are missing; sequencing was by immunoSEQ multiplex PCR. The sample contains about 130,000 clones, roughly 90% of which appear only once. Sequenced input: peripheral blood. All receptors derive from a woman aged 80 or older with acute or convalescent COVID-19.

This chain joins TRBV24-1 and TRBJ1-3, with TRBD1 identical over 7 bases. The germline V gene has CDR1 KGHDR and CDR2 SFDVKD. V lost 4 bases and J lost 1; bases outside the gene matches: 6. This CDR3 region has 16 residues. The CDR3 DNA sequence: TGTGCCACCAGTGACTCCAAGACAGGGTCTGGAAACACCATATATTTT. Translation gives CATSDSKTGSGNTIYF.

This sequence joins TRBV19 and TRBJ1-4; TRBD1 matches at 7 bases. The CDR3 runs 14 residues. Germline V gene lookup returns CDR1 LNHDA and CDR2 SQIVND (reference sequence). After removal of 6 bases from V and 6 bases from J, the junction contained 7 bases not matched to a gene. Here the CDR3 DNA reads TGTGCCAGTAGGAGGGCACAGGGGTATGAAAAACTGTTTTTT. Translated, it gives CASRRAQGYEKLFF.

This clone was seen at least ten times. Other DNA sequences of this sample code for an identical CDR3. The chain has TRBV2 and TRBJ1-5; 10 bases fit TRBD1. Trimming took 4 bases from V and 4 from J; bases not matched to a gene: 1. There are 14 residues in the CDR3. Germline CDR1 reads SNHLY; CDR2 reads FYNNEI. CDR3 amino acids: CASSADRGNQPQHF. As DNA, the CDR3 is TGTGCCAGCAGTGCGGACAGGGGGAATCAGCCCCAGCATTTT. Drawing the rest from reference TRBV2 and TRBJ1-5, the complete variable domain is EPEVTQTPSHQVTQMGQEVILRCVPISNHLYFYWYRQILGQKVEFLVSFYNNEISEKSEIFDDQFSVERPDGSNFTLKIRSTKLEDSAMYFCASSADRGNQPQHFGDGTRLSIL.

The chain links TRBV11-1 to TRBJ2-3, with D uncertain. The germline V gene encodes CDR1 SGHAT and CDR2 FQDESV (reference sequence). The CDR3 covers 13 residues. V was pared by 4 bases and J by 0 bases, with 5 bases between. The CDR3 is CASSSPSTDTQYF. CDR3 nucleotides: TGTGCCAGCAGCTCCCCTAGCACAGATACGCAGTATTTT.

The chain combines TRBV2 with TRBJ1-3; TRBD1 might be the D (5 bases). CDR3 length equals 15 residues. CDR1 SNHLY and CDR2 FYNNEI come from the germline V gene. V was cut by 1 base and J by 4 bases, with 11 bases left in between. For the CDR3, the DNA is TGTGCCAGCAGTGAAGGACAGTGGTTAGGAAACACCATATATTTT. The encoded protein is CASSEGQWLGNTIYF.

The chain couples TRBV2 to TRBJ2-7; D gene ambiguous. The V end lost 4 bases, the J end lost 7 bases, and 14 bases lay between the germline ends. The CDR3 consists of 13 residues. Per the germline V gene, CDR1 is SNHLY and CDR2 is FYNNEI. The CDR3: CASSVVRHSEQYF. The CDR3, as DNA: TGTGCCAGCAGTGTAGTAAGACATAGTGAGCAGTACTTC.

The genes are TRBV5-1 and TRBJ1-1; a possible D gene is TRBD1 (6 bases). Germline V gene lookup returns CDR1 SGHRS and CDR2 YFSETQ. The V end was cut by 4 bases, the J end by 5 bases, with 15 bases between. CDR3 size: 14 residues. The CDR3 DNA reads TGCGCCAGCAGCCAGGCGGGGGCTCGGACTGAAGCTTTCTTT. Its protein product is CASSQAGARTEAFF.

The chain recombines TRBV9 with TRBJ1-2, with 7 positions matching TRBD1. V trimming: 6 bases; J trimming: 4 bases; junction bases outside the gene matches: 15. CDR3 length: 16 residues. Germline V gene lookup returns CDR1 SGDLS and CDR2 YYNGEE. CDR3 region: CASNKGGGGPIYGYTF. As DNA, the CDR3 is TGTGCCAGCAACAAAGGTGGAGGGGGCCCGATCTATGGCTACACCTTC.

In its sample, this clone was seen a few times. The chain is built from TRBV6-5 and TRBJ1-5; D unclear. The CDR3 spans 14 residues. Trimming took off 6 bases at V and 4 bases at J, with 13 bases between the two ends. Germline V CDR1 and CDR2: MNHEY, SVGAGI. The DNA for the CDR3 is TGTGCCAGCAGCCTGACACGGGAAAATCAGCCCCAGCATTTT. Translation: CASSLTRENQPQHF.

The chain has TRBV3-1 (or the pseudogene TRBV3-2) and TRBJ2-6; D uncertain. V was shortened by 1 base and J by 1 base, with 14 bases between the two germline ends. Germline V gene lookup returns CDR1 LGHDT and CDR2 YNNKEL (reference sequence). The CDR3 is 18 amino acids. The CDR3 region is CASSQVLVLVSGANVLTF. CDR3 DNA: TGTGCCAGCAGCCAAGTTTTAGTACTGGTATCTGGGGCCAACGTCCTGACTTTC.

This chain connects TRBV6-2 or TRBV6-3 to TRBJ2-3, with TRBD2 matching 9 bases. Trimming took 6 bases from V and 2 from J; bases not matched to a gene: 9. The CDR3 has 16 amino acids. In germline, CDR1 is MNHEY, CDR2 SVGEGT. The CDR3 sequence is CASSQIRTSDTDTQYF. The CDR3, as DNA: TGTGCCAGCAGCCAAATCAGGACTAGCGACACAGATACGCAGTATTTT.

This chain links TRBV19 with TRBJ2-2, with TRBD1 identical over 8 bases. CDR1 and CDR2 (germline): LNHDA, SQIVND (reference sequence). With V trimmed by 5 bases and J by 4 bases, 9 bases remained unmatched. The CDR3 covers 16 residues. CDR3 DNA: TGTGCCAGTAGTCCGTCTCTGGGACAGGTCACCGGGGAGCTGTTTTTT. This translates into CASSPSLGQVTGELFF.

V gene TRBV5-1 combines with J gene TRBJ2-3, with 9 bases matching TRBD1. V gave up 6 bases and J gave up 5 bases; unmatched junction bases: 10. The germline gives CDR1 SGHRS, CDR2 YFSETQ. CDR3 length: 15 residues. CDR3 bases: TGCGCCAGCACCCTACCACAGGGACAGGGAGATACGCAGTATTTT. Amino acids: CASTLPQGQGDTQYF.

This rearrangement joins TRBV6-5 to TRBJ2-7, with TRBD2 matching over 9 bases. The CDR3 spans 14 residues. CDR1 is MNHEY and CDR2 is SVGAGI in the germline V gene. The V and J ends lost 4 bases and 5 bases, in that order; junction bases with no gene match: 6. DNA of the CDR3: TGTGCCAGCAGTTTAGGACTAGCGATAAACGAGCAGTACTTC. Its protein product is CASSLGLAINEQYF.

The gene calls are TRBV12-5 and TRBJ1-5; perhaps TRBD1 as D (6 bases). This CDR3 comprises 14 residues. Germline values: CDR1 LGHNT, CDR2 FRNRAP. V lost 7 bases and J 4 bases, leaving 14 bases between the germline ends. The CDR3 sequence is CASAPGTPNQPQHF. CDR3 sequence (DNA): TGTGCTAGTGCCCCCGGGACACCTAATCAGCCCCAGCATTTT.

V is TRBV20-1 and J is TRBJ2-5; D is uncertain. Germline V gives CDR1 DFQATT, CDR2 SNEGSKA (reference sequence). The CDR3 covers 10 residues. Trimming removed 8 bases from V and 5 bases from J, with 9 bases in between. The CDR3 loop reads CSTREETQYF. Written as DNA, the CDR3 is TGCAGTACCCGAGAGGAGACCCAGTACTTC.

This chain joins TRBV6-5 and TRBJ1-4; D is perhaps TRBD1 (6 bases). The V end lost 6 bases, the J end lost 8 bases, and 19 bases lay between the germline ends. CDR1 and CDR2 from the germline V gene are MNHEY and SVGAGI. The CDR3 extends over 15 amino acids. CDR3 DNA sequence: TGTGCCAGCAGAGGACCCCAGGGGCAAAGCGAAAAACTGTTTTTT. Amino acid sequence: CASRGPQGQSEKLFF.

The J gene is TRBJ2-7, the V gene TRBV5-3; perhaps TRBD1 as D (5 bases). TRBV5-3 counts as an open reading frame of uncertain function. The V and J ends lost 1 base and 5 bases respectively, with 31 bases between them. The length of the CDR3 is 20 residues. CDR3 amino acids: CARSLRASRPQGDLGHEQYF. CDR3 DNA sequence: TGTGCCAGAAGCTTGCGCGCGAGCAGGCCGCAGGGCGACCTAGGTCACGAGCAGTACTTC.

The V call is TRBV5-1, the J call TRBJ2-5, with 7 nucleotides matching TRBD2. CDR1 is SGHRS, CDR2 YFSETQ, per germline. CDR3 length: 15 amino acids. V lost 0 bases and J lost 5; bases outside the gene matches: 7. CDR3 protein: CASSLDTRGGETQYF. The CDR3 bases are TGCGCCAGCAGCTTGGACACCCGGGGAGGGGAGACCCAGTACTTC. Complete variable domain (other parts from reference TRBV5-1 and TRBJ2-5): KAGVTQTPRYLIKTRGQQVTLSCSPISGHRSVSWYQQTPGQGLQFLFEYFSETQRNKGNFPGRFSGRQFSNSRSEMNVSTLELGDSALYLCASSLDTRGGETQYFGPGTRLLVL.